Below, one T cell receptor beta chain is given with its context. This clonotype was counted many times. Its antigen is unknown. Qualities for individual bases were not recorded, and no much larger clone is one base off. Library method: RT-PCR. Sequencing was performed on an Illumina HiSeq 2500. The public reads were quality trimmed at Q25 with fastp and then assembled into clones with MiXCR by TCRdb, keeping productive beta chains. Every entry covers one CDR3 protein and lists the most common genes and DNA from its rows. Recorded for this sample are around 490,000 distinct CDR3 sequences; about 7.6% of them occurred a single time. The ten largest clones take up 10% to 15% of the sample. This sample is drawn from a study of response to subunit inactivated influenza vaccine (dated by TCRdb to the late 2010s). Describing the broader study: To follow how T cells responded to a trivalent subunit inactivated influenza vaccine, the researchers relied on deep quantitative profiling of the T cell receptor repertoire. Beyond this particular receptor, the publication reports: The authors proposed that each seasonal influenza vaccination may bring in only a limited number of new T cells.

The CDR3 holds 13 amino acids from the cysteine to the phenylalanine. The CDR3 DNA has 39 bases and is translated from base 1. V was cut back by 1 base and J by 1 base, leaving a gap of 7 bases between them. The germline V gene (reference sequence) specifies DFQATT as CDR1 and SNEGSKA as CDR2. The clonotype originates from a man aged 45 to 70 who received an inactivated influenza vaccine. Donor details come from another sample of the same person, matched by shared clones. The material sequenced was PBMCs from blood, taken about 24 months after vaccination. The receptor chain draws on TRBV20-1 and TRBJ1-1, with an unclear D gene assignment. The DNA reads as follows: TGCAGTGCTAGAGTCCGCGGGAACACTGAAGCTTTCTTT. Translation gives CSARVRGNTEAFF.